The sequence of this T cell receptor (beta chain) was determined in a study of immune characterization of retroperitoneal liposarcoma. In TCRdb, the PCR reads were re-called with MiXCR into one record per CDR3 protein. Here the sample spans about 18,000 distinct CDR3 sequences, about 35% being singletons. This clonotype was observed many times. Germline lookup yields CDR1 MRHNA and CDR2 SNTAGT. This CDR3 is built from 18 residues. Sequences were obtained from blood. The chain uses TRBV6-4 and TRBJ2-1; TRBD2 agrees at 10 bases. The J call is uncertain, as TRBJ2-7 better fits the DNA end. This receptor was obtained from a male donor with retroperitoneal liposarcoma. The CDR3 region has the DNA TGTGCCAGCACTCGCCCATTTATAGCGGGAGGTCCTCCCTACGAGCAGTACTTC. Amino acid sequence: CASTRPFIAGGPPYEQYF.